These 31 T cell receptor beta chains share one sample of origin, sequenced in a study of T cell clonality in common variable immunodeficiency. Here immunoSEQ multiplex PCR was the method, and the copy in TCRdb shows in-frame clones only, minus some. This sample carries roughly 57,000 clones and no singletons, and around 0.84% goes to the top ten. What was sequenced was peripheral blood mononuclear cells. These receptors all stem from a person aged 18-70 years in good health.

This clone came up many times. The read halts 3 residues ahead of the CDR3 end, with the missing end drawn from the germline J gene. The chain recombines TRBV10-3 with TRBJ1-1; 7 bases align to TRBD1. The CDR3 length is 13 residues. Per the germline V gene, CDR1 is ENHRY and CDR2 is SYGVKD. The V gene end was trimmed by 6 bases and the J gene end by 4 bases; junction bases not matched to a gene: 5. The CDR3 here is CAIRTGQATEAFF. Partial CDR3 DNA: TGTGCCATCAGAACAGGACAGGCCACTGAA.

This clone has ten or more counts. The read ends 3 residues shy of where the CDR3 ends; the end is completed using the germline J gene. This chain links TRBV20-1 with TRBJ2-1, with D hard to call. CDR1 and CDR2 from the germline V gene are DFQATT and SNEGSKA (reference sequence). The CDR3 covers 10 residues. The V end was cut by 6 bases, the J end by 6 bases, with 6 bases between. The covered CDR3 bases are TGCAGTGCGTATGTCAATGAG. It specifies CSAYVNE. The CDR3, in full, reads CSAYVNEQFF.

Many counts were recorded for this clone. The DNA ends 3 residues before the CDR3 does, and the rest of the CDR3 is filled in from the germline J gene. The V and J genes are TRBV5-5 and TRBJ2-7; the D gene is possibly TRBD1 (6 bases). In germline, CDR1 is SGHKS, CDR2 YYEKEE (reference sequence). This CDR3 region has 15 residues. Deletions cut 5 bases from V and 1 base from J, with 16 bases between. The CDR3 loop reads CASSLDRLRSYEQYF. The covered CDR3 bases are TGTGCCAGCAGTCTTGACAGGCTCCGTTCCTACGAG.

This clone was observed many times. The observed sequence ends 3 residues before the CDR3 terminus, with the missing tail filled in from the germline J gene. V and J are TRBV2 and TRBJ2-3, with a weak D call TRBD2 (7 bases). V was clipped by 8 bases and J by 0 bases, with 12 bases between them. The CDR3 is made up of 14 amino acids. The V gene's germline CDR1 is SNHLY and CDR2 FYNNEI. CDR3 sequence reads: CASLRGGSTDTQYF. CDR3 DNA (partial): TGTGCCAGCCTGAGGGGGGGGAGCACAGATACG.

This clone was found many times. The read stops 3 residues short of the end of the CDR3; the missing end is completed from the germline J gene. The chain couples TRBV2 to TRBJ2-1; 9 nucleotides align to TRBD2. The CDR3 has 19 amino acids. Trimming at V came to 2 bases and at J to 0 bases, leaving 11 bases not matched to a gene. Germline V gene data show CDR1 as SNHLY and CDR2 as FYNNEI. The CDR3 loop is CASSERTSAPIFSYNEQFF. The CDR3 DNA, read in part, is TGTGCCAGCAGTGAAAGGACTAGCGCCCCAATCTTCTCCTACAATGAG. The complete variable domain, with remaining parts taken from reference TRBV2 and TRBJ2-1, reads EPEVTQTPSHQVTQMGQEVILRCVPISNHLYFYWYRQILGQKVEFLVSFYNNEISEKSEIFDDQFSVERPDGSNFTLKIRSTKLEDSAMYFCASSERTSAPIFSYNEQFFGPGTRLTVL.

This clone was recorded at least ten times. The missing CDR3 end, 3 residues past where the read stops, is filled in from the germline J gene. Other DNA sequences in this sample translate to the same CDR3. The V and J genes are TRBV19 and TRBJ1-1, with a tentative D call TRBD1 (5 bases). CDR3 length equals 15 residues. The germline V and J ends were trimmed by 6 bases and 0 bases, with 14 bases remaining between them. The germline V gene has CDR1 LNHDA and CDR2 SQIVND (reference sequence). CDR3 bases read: TGTGCCAGTAGCATATCGGGGGGGGTGAACACTGAA. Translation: CASSISGGVNTE. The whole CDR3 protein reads CASSISGGVNTEAFF.

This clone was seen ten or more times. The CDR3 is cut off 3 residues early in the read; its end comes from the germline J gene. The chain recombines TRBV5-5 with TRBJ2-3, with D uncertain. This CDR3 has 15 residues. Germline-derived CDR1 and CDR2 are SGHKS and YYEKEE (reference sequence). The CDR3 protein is CASSPTVNSNQPQYF. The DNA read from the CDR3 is TGTGCCAGCAGCCCGACGGTGAATAGCAATCAGCCG.

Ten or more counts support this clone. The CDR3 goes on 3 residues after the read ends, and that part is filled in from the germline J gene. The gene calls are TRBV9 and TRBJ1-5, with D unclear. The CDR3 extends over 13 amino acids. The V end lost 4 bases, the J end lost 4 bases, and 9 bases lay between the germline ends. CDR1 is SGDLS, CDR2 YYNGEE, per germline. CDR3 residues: CASSMTGNQPQHF. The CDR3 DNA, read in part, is TGTGCCAGCAGCATGACGGGGAATCAGCCC. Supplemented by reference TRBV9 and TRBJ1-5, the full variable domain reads DSGVTQTPKHLITATGQRVTLRCSPRSGDLSVYWYQQSLDQGLQFLIQYYNGEERAKGNILERFSAQQFPDLHSELNLSSLELGDSALYFCASSMTGNQPQHFGDGTRLSIL.

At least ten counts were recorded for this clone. The CDR3 is CASSQVVQDRQETQYF. The CDR3 bases that were read are TGCGCCAGCAGCCAAGTGGTCCAGGATCGCCAAGAGACC. The chain recombines TRBV4-1 with TRBJ2-5; D unclear. The read ends 3 residues before the CDR3 terminus; that terminus is restored from the germline J gene. Germline V gives CDR1 MGHRA, CDR2 YSYEKL. The CDR3 extends over 16 amino acids. The V and J ends lost 1 base and 1 base respectively, with 13 bases between them.

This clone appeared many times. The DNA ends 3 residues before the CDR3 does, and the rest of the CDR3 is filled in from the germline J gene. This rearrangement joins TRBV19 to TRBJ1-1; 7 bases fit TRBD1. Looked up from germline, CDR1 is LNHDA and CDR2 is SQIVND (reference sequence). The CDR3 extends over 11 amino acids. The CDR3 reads CASSEGAGAFF. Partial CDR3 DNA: TGTGCCAGTTCCGAGGGGGCTGGA.

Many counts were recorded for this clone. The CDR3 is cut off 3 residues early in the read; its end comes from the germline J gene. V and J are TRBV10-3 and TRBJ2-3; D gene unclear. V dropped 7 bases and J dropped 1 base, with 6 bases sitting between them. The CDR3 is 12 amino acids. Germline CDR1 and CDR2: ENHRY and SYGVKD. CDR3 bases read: TGTGCCATCACCTCCCGCACAGATACG. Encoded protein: CAITSRTDT. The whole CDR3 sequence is CAITSRTDTQYF.

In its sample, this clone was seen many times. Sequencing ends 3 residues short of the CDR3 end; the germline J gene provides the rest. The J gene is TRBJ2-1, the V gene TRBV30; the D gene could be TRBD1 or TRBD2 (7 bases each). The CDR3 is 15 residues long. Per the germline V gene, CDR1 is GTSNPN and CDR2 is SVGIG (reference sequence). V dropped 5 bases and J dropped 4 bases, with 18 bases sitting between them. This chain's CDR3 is CAWVGGSGIYNEQFF. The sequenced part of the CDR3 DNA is TGTGCCTGGGTAGGGGGCAGCGGGATTTACAATGAG.

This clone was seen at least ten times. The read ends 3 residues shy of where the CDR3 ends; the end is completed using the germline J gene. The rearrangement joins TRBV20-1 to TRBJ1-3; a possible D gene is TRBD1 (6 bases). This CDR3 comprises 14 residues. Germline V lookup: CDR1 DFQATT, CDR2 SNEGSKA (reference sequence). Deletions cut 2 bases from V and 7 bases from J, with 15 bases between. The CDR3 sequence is CSARPWTDLNTIYF. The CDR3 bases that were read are TGCAGTGCTAGACCGTGGACAGATCTCAACACC.

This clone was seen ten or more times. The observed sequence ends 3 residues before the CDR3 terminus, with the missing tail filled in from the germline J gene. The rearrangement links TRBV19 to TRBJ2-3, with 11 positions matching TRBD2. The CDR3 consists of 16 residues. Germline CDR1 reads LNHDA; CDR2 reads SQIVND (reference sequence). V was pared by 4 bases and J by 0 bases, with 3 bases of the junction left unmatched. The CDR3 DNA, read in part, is TGTGCCAGTAGTACCCGGACTAGCGGGAGCACAGATACG. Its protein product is CASSTRTSGSTDT. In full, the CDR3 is CASSTRTSGSTDTQYF.

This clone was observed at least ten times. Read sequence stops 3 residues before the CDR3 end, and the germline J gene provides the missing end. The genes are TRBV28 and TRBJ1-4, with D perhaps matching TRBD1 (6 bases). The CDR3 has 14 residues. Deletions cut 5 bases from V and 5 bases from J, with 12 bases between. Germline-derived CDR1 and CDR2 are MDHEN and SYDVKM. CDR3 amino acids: CASSPRGLNEKLFF. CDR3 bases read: TGTGCCAGCAGTCCCAGGGGTTTAAATGAAAAA.

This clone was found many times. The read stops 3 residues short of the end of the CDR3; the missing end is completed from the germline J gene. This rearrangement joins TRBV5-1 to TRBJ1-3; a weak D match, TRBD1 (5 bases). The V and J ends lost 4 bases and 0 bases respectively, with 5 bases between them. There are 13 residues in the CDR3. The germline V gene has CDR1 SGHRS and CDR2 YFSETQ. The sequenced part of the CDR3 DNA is TGCGCCAGCAGCGGGGCCTCTGGAAACACC. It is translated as CASSGASGNT. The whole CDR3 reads CASSGASGNTIYF.

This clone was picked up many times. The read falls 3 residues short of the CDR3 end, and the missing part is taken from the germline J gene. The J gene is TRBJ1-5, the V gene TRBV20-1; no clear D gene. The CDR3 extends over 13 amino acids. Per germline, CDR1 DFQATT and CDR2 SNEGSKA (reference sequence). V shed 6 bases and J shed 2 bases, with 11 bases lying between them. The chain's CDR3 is CSATWRGNQPQHF. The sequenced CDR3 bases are TGCAGTGCCACTTGGAGGGGCAATCAGCCC.

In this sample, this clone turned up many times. The DNA read from the CDR3 is TGTGCCAGCAGAGATAGCGGGAGGAGAACCGGGGAG. This encodes CASRDSGRRTGE. The CDR3 in full is CASRDSGRRTGELFF. The gene calls are TRBV2 and TRBJ2-2, with 10 bases fitting TRBD2. The sequenced fragment ends 3 residues before the CDR3 boundary, so the rest is inferred from the germline J gene. The germline CDR1 and CDR2 sequences are SNHLY and FYNNEI. V trimming: 6 bases; J trimming: 5 bases; junction bases outside the gene matches: 6. The CDR3 is 15 amino acids.

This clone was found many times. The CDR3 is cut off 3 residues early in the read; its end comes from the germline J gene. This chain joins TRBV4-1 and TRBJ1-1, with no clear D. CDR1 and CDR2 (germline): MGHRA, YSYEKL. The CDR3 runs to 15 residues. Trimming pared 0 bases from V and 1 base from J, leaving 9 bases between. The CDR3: CASSQEGGRNTEAFF. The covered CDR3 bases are TGCGCCAGCAGCCAAGAAGGCGGCCGGAACACTGAA.

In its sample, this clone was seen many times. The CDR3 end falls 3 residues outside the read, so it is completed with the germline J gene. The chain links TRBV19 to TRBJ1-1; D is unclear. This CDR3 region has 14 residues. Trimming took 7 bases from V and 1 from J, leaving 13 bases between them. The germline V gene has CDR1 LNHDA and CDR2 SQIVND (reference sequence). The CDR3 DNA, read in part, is TGTGCCAGTACCCTAGAAGTAGAGAACACTGAA. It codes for CASTLEVENTE. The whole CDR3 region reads CASTLEVENTEAFF. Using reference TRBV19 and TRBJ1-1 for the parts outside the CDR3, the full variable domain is DGGITQSPKYLFRKEGQNVTLSCEQNLNHDAMYWYRQDPGQGLRLIYYSQIVNDFQKGDIAEGYSVSREKKESFPLTVTSAQKNPTAFYLCASTLEVENTEAFFGQGTRLTVV.

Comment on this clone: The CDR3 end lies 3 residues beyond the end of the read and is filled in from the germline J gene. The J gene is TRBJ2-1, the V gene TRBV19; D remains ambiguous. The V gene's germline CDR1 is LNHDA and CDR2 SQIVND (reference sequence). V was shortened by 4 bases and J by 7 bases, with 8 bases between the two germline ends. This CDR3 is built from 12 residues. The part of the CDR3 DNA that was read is TGTGCCAGTAGTACGAACTTTAATGAG. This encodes CASSTNFNE. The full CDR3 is CASSTNFNEQFF.

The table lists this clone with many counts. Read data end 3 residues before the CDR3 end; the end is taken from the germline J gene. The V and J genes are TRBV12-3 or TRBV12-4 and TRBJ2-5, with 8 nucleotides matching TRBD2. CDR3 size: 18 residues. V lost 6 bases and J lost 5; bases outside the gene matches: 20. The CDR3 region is CASSLPGLEGPVMETQYF. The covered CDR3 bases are TGTGCCAGCAGCCTCCCGGGACTAGAGGGTCCAGTGATGGAGACC.

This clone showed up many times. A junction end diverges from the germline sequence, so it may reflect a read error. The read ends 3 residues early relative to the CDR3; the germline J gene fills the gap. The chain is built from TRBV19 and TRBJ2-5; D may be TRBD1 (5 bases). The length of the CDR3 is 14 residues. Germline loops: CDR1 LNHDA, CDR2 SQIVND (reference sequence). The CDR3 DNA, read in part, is TGTGCCAGTAGTAGCGACAGAGTTCAAGTGACC. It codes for CASSSDRVQVT. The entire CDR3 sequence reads CASSSDRVQVTQYF.

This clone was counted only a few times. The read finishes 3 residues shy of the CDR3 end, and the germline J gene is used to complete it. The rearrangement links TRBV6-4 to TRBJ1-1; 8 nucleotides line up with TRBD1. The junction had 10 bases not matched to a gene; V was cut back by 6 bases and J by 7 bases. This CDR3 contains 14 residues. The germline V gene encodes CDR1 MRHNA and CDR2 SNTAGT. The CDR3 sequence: CASRPRPQGVEAFF. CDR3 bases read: TGTGCCAGCAGGCCCAGACCACAGGGGGTTGAA.

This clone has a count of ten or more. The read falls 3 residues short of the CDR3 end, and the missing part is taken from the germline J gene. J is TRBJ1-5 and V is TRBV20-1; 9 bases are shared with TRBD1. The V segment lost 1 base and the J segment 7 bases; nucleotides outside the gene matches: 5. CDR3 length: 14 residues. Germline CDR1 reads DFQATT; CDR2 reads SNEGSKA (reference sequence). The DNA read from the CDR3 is TGCAGTGCTAGAGGGACAGGGGCGATACAGCCC. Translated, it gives CSARGTGAIQP. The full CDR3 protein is CSARGTGAIQPQHF.

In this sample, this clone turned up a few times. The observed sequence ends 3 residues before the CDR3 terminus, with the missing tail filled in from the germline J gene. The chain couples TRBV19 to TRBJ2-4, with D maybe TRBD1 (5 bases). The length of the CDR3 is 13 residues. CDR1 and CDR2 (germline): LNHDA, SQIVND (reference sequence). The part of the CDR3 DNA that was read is TGTGCCAGTTCATCAGGGTCAAACTATGGT. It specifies CASSSGSNYG. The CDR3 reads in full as CASSSGSNYGQYF.

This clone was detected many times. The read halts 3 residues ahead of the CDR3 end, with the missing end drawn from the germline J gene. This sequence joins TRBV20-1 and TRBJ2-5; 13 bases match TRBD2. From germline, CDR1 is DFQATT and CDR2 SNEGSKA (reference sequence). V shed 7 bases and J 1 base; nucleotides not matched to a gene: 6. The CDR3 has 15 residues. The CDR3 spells CSVSGTSGIQETQYF. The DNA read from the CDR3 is TGCAGTGTTTCCGGGACTAGCGGGATCCAAGAGACC.

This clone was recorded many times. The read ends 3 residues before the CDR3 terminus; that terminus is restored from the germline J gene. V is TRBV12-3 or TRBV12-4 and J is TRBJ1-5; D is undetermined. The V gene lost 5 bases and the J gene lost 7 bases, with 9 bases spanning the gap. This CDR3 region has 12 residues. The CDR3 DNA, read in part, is TGTGCCAGCAGTCCTCTTTTCCAGCCC. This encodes CASSPLFQP. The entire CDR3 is CASSPLFQPQHF.

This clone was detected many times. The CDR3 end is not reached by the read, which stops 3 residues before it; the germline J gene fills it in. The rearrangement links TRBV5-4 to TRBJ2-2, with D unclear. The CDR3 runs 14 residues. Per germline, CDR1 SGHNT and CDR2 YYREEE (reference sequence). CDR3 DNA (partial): TGTGCCAGCAGCTTGAACAGTAATAATGAAAAG. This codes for CASSLNSNNEK. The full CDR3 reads CASSLNSNNEKLFF.

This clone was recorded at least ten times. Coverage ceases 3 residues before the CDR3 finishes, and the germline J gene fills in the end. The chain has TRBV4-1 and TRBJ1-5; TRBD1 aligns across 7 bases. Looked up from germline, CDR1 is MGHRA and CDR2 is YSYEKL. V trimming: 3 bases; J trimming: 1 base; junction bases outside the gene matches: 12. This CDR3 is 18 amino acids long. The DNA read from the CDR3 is TGCGCCAGCAGCCATCTTTCTGAGGGGGCGGGGAGCAATCAGCCC. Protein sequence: CASSHLSEGAGSNQP. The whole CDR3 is CASSHLSEGAGSNQPQHF.

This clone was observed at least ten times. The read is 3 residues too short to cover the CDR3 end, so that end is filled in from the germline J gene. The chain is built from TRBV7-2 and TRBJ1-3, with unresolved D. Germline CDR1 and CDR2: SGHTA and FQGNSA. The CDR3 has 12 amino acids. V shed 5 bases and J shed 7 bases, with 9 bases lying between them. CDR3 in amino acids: CASSPLRNTIYF. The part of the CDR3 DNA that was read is TGTGCCAGCAGCCCCCTCCGGAACACC.